This T cell receptor beta chain was sequenced during a study of cytomegalovirus exposure and HLA in healthy donors. About the research overall: An analysis done earlier identified 95 million to 140 million unique TCR beta sequences from approximately 200 million T cells. Whole-study findings and limits: Analysis was carried out at a later point, and it linked a missense DCLRE1C variant to TCR beta V- and J-gene trimming.

In the PCR, 60 Vbeta and 13 Jbeta primers were used. Clones were sequenced by immunoSEQ multiplex PCR, and TCRdb holds only the in-frame ones, with some missing. The sample includes 160,000 or so clones, around 84% of them seen just once. Turning to this clone: Its specificity is unknown.

The CDR3 is 14 residues long. Germline V gives CDR1 MNHEY, CDR2 SMNVEV (reference sequence). V shed 7 bases, J shed 8 bases, and the junction held 8 bases outside the gene matches. Sequenced material: PBMCs. The genes are TRBV27 and TRBJ1-6, with 7 bases that match TRBD1. The clonotype originates from a middle-aged woman in good health and CMV-seronegative. CDR3 amino acids: CASMEGAGYSPLHF. CDR3 in DNA: TGTGCCAGCATGGAGGGGGCCGGGTATTCACCCCTCCACTTT.